This T cell receptor (beta chain) was captured in a study of CD8+ T cells in alopecia areata. Overall study findings and caveats: Between patients, shared TCR sequences were less clear than in mice. This was possibly due in part to HLA diversity in the patient population. The study also sequences resident alphabeta T cells of normal skin in scalp samples.

Regarding this clone: Its target is not known.

Sequencing relied on a cDNA template that was reverse transcribed from extracted RNA. The protocol was immunoSEQ multiplex PCR, while the TCRdb copy is restricted to in-frame clones and leaves out a portion. The sample has about 110,000 clones; about 50% are singletons. It was from alopecia areata patients that lesional scalp punch biopsies and peripheral blood were collected. The ends were cut back, 4 bases at V and 3 bases at J, with 5 bases in the middle. This CDR3 is built from 11 residues. Germline V gene data show CDR1 as SGHRS and CDR2 as YFSETQ. The TCR originated in a human donor with alopecia areata. V usage is TRBV5-1 and J usage is TRBJ2-7; possibly TRBD2 for D (5 bases). The sample was NKG2D-low CD8+ T cells sorted from blood. The CDR3 here is CASSEGYEQYF. The CDR3 DNA sequence: TGCGCCAGCAGCGAGGGCTACGAGCAGTACTTC. Drawing the rest from reference TRBV5-1 and TRBJ2-7, the complete variable domain is KAGVTQTPRYLIKTRGQQVTLSCSPISGHRSVSWYQQTPGQGLQFLFEYFSETQRNKGNFPGRFSGRQFSNSRSEMNVSTLELGDSALYLCASSEGYEQYFGPGTRLTVT.